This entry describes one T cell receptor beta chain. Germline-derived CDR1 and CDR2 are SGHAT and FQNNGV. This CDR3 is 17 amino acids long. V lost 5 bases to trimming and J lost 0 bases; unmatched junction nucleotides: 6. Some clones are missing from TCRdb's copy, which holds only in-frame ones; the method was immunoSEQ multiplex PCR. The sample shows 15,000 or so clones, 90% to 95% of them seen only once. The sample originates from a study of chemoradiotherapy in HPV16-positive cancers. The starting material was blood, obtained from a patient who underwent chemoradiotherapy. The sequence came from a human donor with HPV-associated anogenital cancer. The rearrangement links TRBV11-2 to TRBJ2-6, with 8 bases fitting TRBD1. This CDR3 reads CASSAGTGPSGANVLTF. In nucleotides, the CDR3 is TGTGCCAGCAGCGCCGGGACAGGACCCTCTGGGGCCAACGTCCTGACTTTC.